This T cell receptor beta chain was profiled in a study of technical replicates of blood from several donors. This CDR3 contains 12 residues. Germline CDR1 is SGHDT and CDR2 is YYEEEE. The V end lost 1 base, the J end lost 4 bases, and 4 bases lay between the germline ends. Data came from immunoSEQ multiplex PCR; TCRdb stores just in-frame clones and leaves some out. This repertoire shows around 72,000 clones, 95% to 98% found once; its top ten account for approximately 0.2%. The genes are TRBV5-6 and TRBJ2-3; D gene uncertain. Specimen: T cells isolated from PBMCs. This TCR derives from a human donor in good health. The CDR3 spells CASSLPADTQYF. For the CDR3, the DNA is TGTGCCAGCAGCTTGCCTGCAGATACGCAGTATTTT.